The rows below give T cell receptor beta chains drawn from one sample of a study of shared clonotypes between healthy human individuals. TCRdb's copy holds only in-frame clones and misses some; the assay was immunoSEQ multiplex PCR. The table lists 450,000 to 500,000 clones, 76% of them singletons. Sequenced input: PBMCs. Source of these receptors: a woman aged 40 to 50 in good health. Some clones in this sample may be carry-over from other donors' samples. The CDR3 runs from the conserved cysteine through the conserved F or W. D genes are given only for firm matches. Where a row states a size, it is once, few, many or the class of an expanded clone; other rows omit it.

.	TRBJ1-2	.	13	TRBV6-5	TGTGCCATCAGTGATAATCAGGGGTATGGCTACACCTTC	CAISDNQGYGYTF
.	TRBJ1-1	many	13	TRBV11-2	TGTGCCAGCAGCTACGGGGCGGCTACTGAAGCTTTCTTT	CASSYGAATEAFF
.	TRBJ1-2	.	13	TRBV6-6	TGTGCCAGCAGTTACCCGGGCCTCCCGGGCTACACCTTC	CASSYPGLPGYTF
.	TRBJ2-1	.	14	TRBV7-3	TGTGCCAGCAGCGTACAGCCCTCGTCCAATGAGCAGTTCTTC	CASSVQPSSNEQFF
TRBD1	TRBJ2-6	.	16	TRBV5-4	TGTGCCAGCAGCTATGGGACAGCGGCTGGGGCCAACGTCCTGACTTTC	CASSYGTAAGANVLTF
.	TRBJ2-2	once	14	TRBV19	TGTGCCAGTAGCTGGTATTCGAACACCGGGGAGCTGTTTTTT	CASSWYSNTGELFF
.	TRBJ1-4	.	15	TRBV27	TGTGCCAGCAGTTTATCGGGGGCGTCAGGGAGAAAACTGTTTTTT	CASSLSGASGRKLFF
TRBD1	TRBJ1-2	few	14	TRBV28	TGTGCCAGCAGGGCAGGGGGGAGGAACTATGGCTACACCTTC	CASRAGGRNYGYTF
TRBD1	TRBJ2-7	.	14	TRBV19	TGTGCCAGTAGTACCGGGACAGGGTCCTACGAGCAGTACTTC	CASSTGTGSYEQYF
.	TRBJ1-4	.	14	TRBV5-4	TGTGCCAGCAGCTTGCGACGACCTGGAGAAAAACTGTTTTTT	CASSLRRPGEKLFF
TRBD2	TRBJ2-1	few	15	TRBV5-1	TGCGCCAGCAGCGCGGGACGGCTAGCGGACAATGAGCAGTTCTTC	CASSAGRLADNEQFF
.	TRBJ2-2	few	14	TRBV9	TGTGCCAGCAGCGTACAAGCAGGGGCCGGGGAGCTGTTTTTT	CASSVQAGAGELFF
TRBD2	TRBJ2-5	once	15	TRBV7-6	TGTGCCAGCAGCTCGGGACTAGATTGGGGAGAGACCCAGTACTTC	CASSSGLDWGETQYF
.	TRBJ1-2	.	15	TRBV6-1	TGTGCCAGCAGTGTTAGGGCCACAGCTAACTATGGCTACACCTTC	CASSVRATANYGYTF
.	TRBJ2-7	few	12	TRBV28	TGTGCCAGCAGTCTACAGCACTACGAGCAGTACTTC	CASSLQHYEQYF